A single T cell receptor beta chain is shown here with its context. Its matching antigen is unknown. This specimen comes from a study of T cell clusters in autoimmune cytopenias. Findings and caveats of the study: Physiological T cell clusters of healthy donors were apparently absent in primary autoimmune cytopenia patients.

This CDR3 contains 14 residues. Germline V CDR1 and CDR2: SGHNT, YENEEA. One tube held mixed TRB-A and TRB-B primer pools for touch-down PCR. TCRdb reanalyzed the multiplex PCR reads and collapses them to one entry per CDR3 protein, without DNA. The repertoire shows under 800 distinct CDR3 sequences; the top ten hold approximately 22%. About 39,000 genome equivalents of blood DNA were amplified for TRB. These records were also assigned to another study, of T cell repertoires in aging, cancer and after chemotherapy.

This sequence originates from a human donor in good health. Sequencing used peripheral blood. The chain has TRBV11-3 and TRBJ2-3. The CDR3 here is CASSLEGSTDTQYF.